This TCR beta chain emerged from a study of shared clonotypes between healthy human individuals. Points from the study as a whole: Lower generation probabilities were found for non-shared clonotypes than for those shared by all four donors.

Regarding this clone: Its antigen is not known.

The germline CDR1 and CDR2 sequences are WSHSY and SAAADI. The CDR3 runs to 14 residues. V trimming: 7 bases; J trimming: 2 bases; junction bases outside the gene matches: 5. When replicate PCRs were run on sorted subsets, they used 200 ng DNA, tens of thousands of T cell genomes. The method was immunoSEQ multiplex PCR; TCRdb's version includes in-frame clones alone and lacks a portion of them. Among 1,100,000 or so clones listed, about 84% were seen once. From CD4+ cells came CD45RA+ naive and CD45RA-negative memory subsets. Sequencing was performed on memory CD4+ T cells from PBMCs. Subset denoted: CD45RA-negative fraction. This TCR was sampled from a man aged 18 to 29 in good health. Some clones in this sample may be carry-over from other donors' samples. The rearrangement joins TRBV10-2 to TRBJ2-7; 10 positions match TRBD2. The CDR3 is CASTSGRAAYEQYF. The CDR3 region has the DNA TGCGCCAGCACAAGCGGGAGGGCGGCCTACGAGCAGTACTTC.